This entry is about one T cell receptor (beta chain). These data come from a study of OX40 agonist ivuxolimab in advanced cancers. Overall study: People in dose escalation had one of these cancers: hepatocellular carcinoma, melanoma, renal cell or head and neck cancer. Age averaged around 58 years (range about 23 to 85), and around 87% were male.

CDR1 SGHRS and CDR2 YFSETQ come from the germline V gene. Trimming took off 4 bases at V and 0 bases at J, with 11 bases between the two ends. CDR3 length equals 15 residues. Sequencing was performed with immunoSEQ multiplex PCR; in TCRdb, only in-frame clones are kept and a portion is missing. The data contain 45,000 to 50,000 clones, approximately 91% of them singletons. This TCR was sampled from an adult with an advanced solid tumor such as melanoma, head and neck, liver or kidney cancer. The input for sequencing was CD4+ or CD8+ T cells sorted from blood, taken in a trial of the OX40 agonist ivuxolimab. V usage is TRBV5-1 and J usage is TRBJ2-1; tentative D call: TRBD1 (6 bases). The CDR3 spells CASSRGTNSYNEQFF. CDR3 bases: TGCGCCAGCAGCCGTGGGACAAACTCCTACAATGAGCAGTTCTTC.